A selection of T cell receptor beta chains follows, all from one sample in a study of cytotoxic CD8 clonotypes in ibrutinib-treated CLL. Here immunoSEQ multiplex PCR was the method, and the copy in TCRdb shows in-frame clones only, minus some. This sample has about 24,000 clones, with 55% to 75% found just once. The material sequenced was PBMCs, taken after 12 months of ibrutinib treatment. These TCRs come from a human donor with chronic lymphocytic leukemia. The CDR3 runs from the conserved cysteine through the conserved F or W. A D gene is named only where the DNA matches it firmly. Clone sizes are given selectively: once, few, many, or a class where the clone is expanded.

j_call v_call clone_size cdr3_length d_call cdr3_nt cdr3_aa
TRBJ2-1 TRBV28 . 16 TRBD1 TGTGCCAGCAGTTCACCCCGGGACAGGGCTGTTAATGAGCAGTTCTTC CASSSPRDRAVNEQFF
TRBJ2-5 TRBV18 . 14 TRBD1 TGTGCCAGCTCACTGACAGGGGGCAAGGAGACCCAGTACTTC CASSLTGGKETQYF
TRBJ2-2 TRBV10-1 . 14 . TGCGCCAGCAGTGAGGCCCGGGGTGGCGGGGAGCTGTTTTTT CASSEARGGGELFF
TRBJ2-2 TRBV7-3 . 14 . TGTGCCAGCAGCTCGGGACATATCACCGGGGAGCTGTTTTTT CASSSGHITGELFF
TRBJ1-1 TRBV6-1 . 11 TRBD1 TGTGCCAGCAGCCAGGGGACAGACGCTTTCTTT CASSQGTDAFF
TRBJ1-1 TRBV2 . 13 . TGTGCCAGCAAGGTCGGGGGGCCCACTGAAGCTTTCTTT CASKVGGPTEAFF
TRBJ1-4 TRBV4-2 . 15 . TGTGCCAGCAGCCAAGTTGTAGGGGTTGGAGAAAAACTGTTTTTT CASSQVVGVGEKLFF
TRBJ2-1 TRBV7-2 . 14 . TGTGCCAGCAGCTTAGGGGTAGCGGCCAATGAGCAGTTCTTC CASSLGVAANEQFF
TRBJ1-5 TRBV4-3 once 15 . TGCGCCAGCAGCCAAGAACCAGGGTGGAATCAGCCCCAGCATTTT CASSQEPGWNQPQHF
TRBJ2-5 TRBV15 . 15 . TGTGCCACCAGCATCTCGTACAGGTTAGAAGAGACCCAGTACTTC CATSISYRLEETQYF
TRBJ1-1 TRBV28 . 15 . TGTGCCAGCAGTTTATACTCATCAGGGAACACTGAAGCTTTCTTT CASSLYSSGNTEAFF
TRBJ2-5 TRBV19 . 14 TRBD1 TGTGCCAGTAGTATCGGACAGGCCCAAGAGACCCAGTACTTC CASSIGQAQETQYF
TRBJ2-1 TRBV7-8 . 15 TRBD2 TGTGCCAGCAGCTTGACGAGCGGGGGGGCGTTCGAGCAGTTCTTC CASSLTSGGAFEQFF
TRBJ1-2 TRBV7-9 . 14 . TGTGCCAGCAGCGCCGGACAGCTCAGCTATGGCTACACCTTC CASSAGQLSYGYTF
TRBJ1-4 TRBV6-1 few 11 . TGTGCCAGCAGTAGATCGGGGGGACTGTTTTTT CASSRSGGLFF
TRBJ2-3 TRBV25-1 . 13 . TGTGCGAGCGGGTGGGGGGGGCAAGATACGCAGTATTTT CASGWGGQDTQYF
TRBJ2-5 TRBV6-5 medium-sized 13 . TGTGCCAGCAGTTGGTCGGATGGGGAGACCCAGTACTTC CASSWSDGETQYF
TRBJ1-1 TRBV6-1 once 14 TRBD1 TGTGCCACCCGGACAGGGGCTTCCTACACTGAAGCTTTCTTT CATRTGASYTEAFF
TRBJ1-5 TRBV30 few 15 . TGTGCCTCGGGATACGGGACATATAGCAATCAGCCCCAGCATTTT CASGYGTYSNQPQHF
TRBJ2-7 TRBV5-5 . 17 . TGTGCCAGCAGCTTGTATTGGGCAACCGGGGGATCCTACGAGCAGTACTTC CASSLYWATGGSYEQYF
TRBJ2-3 TRBV9 once 14 . TGTGCCAGCAGCGTAGACCGGGGGCGGCTGGGGCAGTATTTT CASSVDRGRLGQYF
TRBJ1-5 TRBV7-2 medium-sized 15 . TGTGCCAGCAGCTTAGAGTTTAGCCTTGATCAGCCCCAGCATTTT CASSLEFSLDQPQHF
TRBJ1-6 TRBV19 . 14 TRBD1 TGTGCCACCCTAGGGGGCGCGGGGAATTCACCCCTCCACTTT CATLGGAGNSPLHF
TRBJ2-2 TRBV28 . 14 . TGTGCCAGCAGTTCGTCTACCTTGGTCGGGGAGCTGTTTTTT CASSSSTLVGELFF
TRBJ2-2 TRBV19 . 15 . TGTGCCAGTACATCCCGGACTGCCCCGTCCGGGGAGCTGTTTTTT CASTSRTAPSGELFF
TRBJ2-3 TRBV2 . 12 . TGTGCCAGCAGAGTATGGGCAGATACGCAGTATTTT CASRVWADTQYF
TRBJ2-6 TRBV28 once 16 . TGTGCCAGCAGCCTAAGGGGGGTAACCGGGGCCAACGTCCTGACTTTC CASSLRGVTGANVLTF
TRBJ1-3 TRBV5-1 . 16 TRBD1 TGCGCCAGCACTTCCGGGACAGGGGGCTCTGGAAACACCATATATTTT CASTSGTGGSGNTIYF
TRBJ2-3 TRBV27 . 13 . TGTGCCAGCAGTTTATCGGCTATTGATACGCAGTATTTT CASSLSAIDTQYF